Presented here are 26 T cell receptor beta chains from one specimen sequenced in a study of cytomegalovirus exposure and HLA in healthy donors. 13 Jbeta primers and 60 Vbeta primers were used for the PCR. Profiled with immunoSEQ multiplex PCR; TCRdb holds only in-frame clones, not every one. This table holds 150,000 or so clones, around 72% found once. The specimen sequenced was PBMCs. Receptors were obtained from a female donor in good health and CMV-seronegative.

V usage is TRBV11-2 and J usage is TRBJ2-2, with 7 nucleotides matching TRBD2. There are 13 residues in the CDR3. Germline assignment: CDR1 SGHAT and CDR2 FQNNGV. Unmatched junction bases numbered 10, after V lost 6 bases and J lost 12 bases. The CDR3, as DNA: TGTGCCAGCAGGGGACTATCCTCTATAAAGCTGTTTTTT. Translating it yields CASRGLSSIKLFF.

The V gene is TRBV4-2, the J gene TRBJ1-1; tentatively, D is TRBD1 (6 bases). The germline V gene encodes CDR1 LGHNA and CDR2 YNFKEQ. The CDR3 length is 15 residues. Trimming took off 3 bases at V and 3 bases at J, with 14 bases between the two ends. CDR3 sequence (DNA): TGTGCCAGCAGCCAGGGGGCAGGTCCGGACACTGAAGCTTTCTTT. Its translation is CASSQGAGPDTEAFF.

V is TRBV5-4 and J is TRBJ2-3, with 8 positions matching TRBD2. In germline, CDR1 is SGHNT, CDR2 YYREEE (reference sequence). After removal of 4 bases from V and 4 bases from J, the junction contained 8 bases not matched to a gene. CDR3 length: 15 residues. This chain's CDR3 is CASSRQRESADTQYF. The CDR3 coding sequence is TGTGCCAGCAGCCGACAGCGGGAGAGCGCAGATACGCAGTATTTT.

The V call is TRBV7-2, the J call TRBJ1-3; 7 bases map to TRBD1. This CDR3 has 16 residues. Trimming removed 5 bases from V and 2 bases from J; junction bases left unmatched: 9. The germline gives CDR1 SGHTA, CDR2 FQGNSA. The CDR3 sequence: CASSPQQGSAGNTIYF. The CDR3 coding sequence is TGTGCCAGCAGCCCCCAACAGGGGAGTGCTGGAAACACCATATATTTT.

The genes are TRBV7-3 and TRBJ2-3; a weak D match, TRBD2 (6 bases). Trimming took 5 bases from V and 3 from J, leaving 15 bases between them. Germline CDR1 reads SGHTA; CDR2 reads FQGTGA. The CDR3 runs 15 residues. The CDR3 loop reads CASSPRTSSTDTQYF. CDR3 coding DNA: TGTGCCAGCAGCCCCCGTACTAGCAGTACAGATACGCAGTATTTT.

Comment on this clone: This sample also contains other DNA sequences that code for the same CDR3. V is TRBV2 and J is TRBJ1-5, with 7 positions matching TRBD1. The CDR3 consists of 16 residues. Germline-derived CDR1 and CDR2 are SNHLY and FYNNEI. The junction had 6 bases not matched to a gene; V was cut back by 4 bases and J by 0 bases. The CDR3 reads CASSGQGPYSNQPQHF. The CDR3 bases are TGTGCCAGCAGTGGACAGGGACCGTATAGCAATCAGCCCCAGCATTTT.

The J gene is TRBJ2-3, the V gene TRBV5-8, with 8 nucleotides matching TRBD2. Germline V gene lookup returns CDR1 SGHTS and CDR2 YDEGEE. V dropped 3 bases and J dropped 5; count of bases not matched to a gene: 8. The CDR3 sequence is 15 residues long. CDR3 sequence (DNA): TGTGCCAGCAGCTCTTTGGGACTAGAAGGAGATACGCAGTATTTT. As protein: CASSSLGLEGDTQYF.

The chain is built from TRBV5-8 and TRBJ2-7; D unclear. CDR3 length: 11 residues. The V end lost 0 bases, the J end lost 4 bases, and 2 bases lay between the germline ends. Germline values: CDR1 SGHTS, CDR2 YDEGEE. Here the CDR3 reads CASSLVYEQYF. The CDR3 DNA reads TGTGCCAGCAGCTTGGTATACGAGCAGTACTTC.

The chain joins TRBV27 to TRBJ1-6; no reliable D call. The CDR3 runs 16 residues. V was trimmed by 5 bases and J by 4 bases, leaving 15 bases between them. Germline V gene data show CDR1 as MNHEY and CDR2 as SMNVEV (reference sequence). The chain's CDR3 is CASSIAYRAYNSPLHF. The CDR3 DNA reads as TGTGCCAGCAGTATCGCTTACAGAGCTTATAATTCACCCCTCCACTTT.

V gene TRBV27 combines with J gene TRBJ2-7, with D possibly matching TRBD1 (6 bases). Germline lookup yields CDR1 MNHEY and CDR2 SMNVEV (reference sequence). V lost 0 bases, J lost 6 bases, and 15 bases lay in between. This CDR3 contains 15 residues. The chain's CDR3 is CASSLSLQGAGEQYF. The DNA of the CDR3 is TGTGCCAGCAGTTTATCTCTACAGGGAGCCGGCGAGCAGTACTTC.

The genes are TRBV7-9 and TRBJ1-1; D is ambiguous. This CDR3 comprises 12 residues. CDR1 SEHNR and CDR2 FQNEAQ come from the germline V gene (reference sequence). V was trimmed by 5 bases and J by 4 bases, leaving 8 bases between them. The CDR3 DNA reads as TGTGCCAGCAGCCGAGATCCCACTGAAGCTTTCTTT. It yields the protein CASSRDPTEAFF.

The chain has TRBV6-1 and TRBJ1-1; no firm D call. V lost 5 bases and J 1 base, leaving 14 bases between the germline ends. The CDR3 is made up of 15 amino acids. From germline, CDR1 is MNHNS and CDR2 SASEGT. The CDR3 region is CASSLLRLRNTEAFF. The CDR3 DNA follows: TGTGCCAGCAGTCTCCTCCGCCTACGGAACACTGAAGCTTTCTTT.

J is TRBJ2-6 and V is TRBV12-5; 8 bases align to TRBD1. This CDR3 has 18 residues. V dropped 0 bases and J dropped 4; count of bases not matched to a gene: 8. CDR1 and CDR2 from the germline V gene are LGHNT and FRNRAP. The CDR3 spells CASGLVDRENSGANVLTF. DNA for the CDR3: TGTGCTAGTGGTTTGGTGGACAGGGAAAACTCCGGGGCCAACGTCCTGACTTTC.

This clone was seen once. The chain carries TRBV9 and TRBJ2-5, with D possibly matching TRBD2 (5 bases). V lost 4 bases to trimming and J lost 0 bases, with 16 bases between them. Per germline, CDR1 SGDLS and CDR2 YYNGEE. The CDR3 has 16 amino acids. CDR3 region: CASSISASGYQETQYF. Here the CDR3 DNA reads TGTGCCAGCAGCATATCCGCTTCGGGATACCAAGAGACCCAGTACTTC.

CDR3 DNA: TGTGCCAGCAGTGTCCTAGGGAGCGCAGATACGCAGTATTTT. It specifies CASSVLGSADTQYF. The chain employs TRBV6-4 and TRBJ2-3; a weak D match, TRBD2 (5 bases). The ends were cut back, 4 bases at V and 4 bases at J, with 12 bases in the middle. In germline, CDR1 is MRHNA, CDR2 SNTAGT. The CDR3 is 14 amino acids.

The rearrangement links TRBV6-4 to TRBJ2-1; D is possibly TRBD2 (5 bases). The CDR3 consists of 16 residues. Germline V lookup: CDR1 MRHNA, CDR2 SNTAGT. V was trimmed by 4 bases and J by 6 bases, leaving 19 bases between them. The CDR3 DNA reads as TGTGCCAGCAGTGCTGATGCTGGTGAGGGTGGCAATGAGCAGTTCTTC. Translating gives CASSADAGEGGNEQFF.

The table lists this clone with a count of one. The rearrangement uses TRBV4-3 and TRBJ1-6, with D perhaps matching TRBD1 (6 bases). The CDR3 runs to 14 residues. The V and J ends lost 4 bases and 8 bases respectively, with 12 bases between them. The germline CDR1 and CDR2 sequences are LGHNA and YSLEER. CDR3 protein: CASSPTGGYSPLHF. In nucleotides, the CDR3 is TGCGCCAGCAGCCCGACGGGGGGCTATTCACCCCTCCACTTT.

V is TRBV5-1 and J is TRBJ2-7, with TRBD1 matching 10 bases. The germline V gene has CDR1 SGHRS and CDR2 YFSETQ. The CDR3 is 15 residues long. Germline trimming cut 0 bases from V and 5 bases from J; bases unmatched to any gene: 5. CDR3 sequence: CASSLARQGADEQYF. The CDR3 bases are TGCGCCAGCAGCTTGGCCAGACAGGGGGCAGACGAGCAGTACTTC.

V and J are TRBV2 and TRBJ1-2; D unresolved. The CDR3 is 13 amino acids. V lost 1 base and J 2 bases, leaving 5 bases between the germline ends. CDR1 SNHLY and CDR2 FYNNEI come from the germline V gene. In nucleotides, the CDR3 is TGTGCCAGCAGTGAAGTTGGCAACTATGGCTACACCTTC. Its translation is CASSEVGNYGYTF.

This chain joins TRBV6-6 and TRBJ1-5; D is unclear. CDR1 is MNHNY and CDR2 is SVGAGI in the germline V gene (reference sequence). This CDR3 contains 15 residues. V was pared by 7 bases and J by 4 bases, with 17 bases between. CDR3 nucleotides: TGTGCCAGCAAGGACCCCGGACTTACTAATCAGCCCCAGCATTTT. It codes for CASKDPGLTNQPQHF.

As DNA, the CDR3 is TGTGCCAGCAGTGGACAGGGCGTAATGTATGGCTACACCTTC. Translation gives CASSGQGVMYGYTF. The chain combines TRBV2 with TRBJ1-2; 7 nucleotides align to TRBD1. Germline CDR1 and CDR2: SNHLY and FYNNEI. The CDR3 runs 14 residues. V lost 4 bases, J lost 5 bases, and 7 bases stayed unmatched.

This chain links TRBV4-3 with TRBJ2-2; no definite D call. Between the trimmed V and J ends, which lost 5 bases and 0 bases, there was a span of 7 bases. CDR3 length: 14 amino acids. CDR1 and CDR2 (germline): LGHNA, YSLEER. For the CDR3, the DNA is TGCGCCAGCAGCATCCGTACGAACACCGGGGAGCTGTTTTTT. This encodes CASSIRTNTGELFF.

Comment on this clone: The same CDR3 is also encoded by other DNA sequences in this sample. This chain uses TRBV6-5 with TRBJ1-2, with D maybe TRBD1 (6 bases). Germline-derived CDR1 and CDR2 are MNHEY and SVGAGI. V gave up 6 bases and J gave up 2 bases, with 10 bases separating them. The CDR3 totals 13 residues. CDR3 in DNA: TGTGCCAGCAGCCCAACAGGGAACTATGGCTACACCTTC. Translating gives CASSPTGNYGYTF.

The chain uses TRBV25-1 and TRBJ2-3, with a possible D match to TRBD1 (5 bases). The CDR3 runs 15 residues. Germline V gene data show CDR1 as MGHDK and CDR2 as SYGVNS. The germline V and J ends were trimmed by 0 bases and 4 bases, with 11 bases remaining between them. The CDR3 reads CASSEYRARADTQYF. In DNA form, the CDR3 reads TGTGCCAGCAGTGAATACCGGGCCAGGGCAGATACGCAGTATTTT.

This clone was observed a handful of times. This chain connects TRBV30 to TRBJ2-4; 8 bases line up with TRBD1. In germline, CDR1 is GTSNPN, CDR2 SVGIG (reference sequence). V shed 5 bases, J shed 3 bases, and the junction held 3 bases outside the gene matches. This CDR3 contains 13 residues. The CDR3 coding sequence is TGTGCCTGGGCAGGGGGCTTCAAAAACATTCAGTACTTC. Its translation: CAWAGGFKNIQYF.

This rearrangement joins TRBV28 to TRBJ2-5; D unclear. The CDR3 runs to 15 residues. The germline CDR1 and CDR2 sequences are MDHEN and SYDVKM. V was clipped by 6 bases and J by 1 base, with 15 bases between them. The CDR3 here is CASSSGPEAQETQYF. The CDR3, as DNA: TGTGCCAGCAGCTCCGGCCCCGAGGCCCAAGAGACCCAGTACTTC. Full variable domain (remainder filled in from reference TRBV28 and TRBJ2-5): DVKVTQSSRYLVKRTGEKVFLECVQDMDHENMFWYRQDPGLGLRLIYFSYDVKMKEKGDIPEGYSVSREKKERFSLILESASTNQTSMYLCASSSGPEAQETQYFGPGTRLLVL.